This T cell receptor beta chain was found in a study of T-cell reconstitution after alpha-beta-depleted transplantation in children. Library preparation (for TCRbeta) was performed with unique molecular identifiers. TCRdb used MiXCR to reprocess the PCR reads, holding one entry per CDR3 protein. The repertoire includes fewer than 1 million distinct CDR3 sequences, 16% of them detected once, and roughly 4.8% sits in the top ten. A note on this clonotype: Its antigen is as yet unknown.

Study-level results: The main origin of T-cell counts and diversity one year after transplant was newly produced T cells. From surviving recipient T cells and thymic progenitors came the high day-60 TCRbeta diversity observed in some patients. It was reported that alpha-beta T cells came from several hundred expanded graft clones (about two months after transplant).

Germline CDR1 and CDR2: DFQATT and SNEGSKA (reference sequence). The CDR3 sequence is 12 residues long. The V end was cut by 4 bases, the J end by 6 bases, with 13 bases between. This rearrangement joins TRBV20-1 to TRBJ2-7, with no clear D. This receptor was taken from a male patient between 5 and 17 years old who had a stem cell transplant for acute lymphoblastic leukemia, so the T cells may come from the graft donor. The sample was PBMCs, mostly from graft donor cells, taken 360 days after TCRalphabeta/CD19-depleted stem cell transplant. This CDR3 is CSATTQLGEQYF. CDR3 DNA: TGCAGTGCTACCACCCAACTCGGCGAGCAGTACTTC.